The clone carrying this T cell receptor (beta chain) was observed once. Its antigen is still unknown. The data derive from a study of T cell responses to AZD1222 COVID-19 vaccine. TCRdb's copy holds only in-frame clones and misses some; the assay was immunoSEQ multiplex PCR. Of 120,000 to 150,000 clones listed, about 90% are singletons. Study outcomes and limitations: The donors showed a predominance of white British ancestry and of females, with possible underestimation of clonal diversity. Of spike-specific TCRs, nearly half reportedly target regions left unmutated in variants.

The CDR3 is 18 amino acids. The germline V gene encodes CDR1 MDHEN and CDR2 SYDVKM. Trimming pared 5 bases from V and 0 bases from J, leaving 20 bases between. The sequence came from an adult in good health. Source: peripheral blood, taken on day 0 of AZD1222 vaccination. The chain joins TRBV28 to TRBJ1-5; D gene uncertain. This CDR3 is CASSSQPATPDSNQPQHF. The CDR3 coding sequence is TGTGCCAGCAGTAGCCAACCGGCCACCCCCGATAGCAATCAGCCCCAGCATTTT.